The rows below give T cell receptor beta chains drawn from one sample of a study of CD8 T cells in Susac syndrome. TCRdb analysed the immunoSEQ multiplex PCR reads with MiXCR anew, one entry per CDR3 protein. The table has 70,000 to 100,000 distinct CDR3 sequences, approximately 96% seen once. The sequencing input was CD8+ T cells from PBMCs. The receptors stem from a human donor with Susac syndrome. Both conserved end residues are part of each CDR3. D genes are given only for firm matches. Clone size, where shown, is once, few, many, or a class for clones that have expanded.

V gene,clone size,D gene,J gene,CDR3 DNA,CDR3 protein
TRBV7-9,-,-,TRBJ2-3,TGTGCCAGCAGCTTAGTTGACAGAGGCACAGATACGCAGTATTTT,CASSLVDRGTDTQYF
TRBV18,-,-,TRBJ1-2,TGTGCCAGCTCACCACCGTCAGCTAACTATGGCTACACCTTC,CASSPPSANYGYTF
TRBV6-2/TRBV6-3,-,-,TRBJ1-1,TGTGCCAGCAGTTATGTAGAGAACACTGAAGCTTTCTTT,CASSYVENTEAFF
TRBV4-1,-,TRBD1,TRBJ1-1,TGCGCCAGCAGCCAAGAAGGGACAGGCCCGAACACTGAAGCTTTCTTT,CASSQEGTGPNTEAFF
TRBV20-1,-,TRBD1,TRBJ2-1,TGCAGTGCCCAGCACCCCGGGACAGGGAGGATCAATGAGCAGTTCTTC,CSAQHPGTGRINEQFF
TRBV4-3,-,-,TRBJ1-6,TGCGCCAGCAGCCCGGGGGTCCTTCAAAGGCCCCTCCACTTT,CASSPGVLQRPLHF
TRBV20-1,-,TRBD1,TRBJ2-1,TGCAGTGCTAGAGACCGGGACAGCTACAATGAGCAGTTCTTC,CSARDRDSYNEQFF
TRBV29-1,-,TRBD2,TRBJ2-7,TGCAGCGTTGAAGACCCTGTCACTAGCGGGAGATCCGAGCAGTACTTC,CSVEDPVTSGRSEQYF
TRBV3-1,-,-,TRBJ2-5,TGTGCCAGCAGCGCTGGGGACTACCAAGAGACCCAGTACTTC,CASSAGDYQETQYF
TRBV19,once,TRBD2,TRBJ2-7,TGTGCCAGTAGTGTCAGCGGGATCGACGAGCAGTACTTC,CASSVSGIDEQYF
TRBV7-2,-,-,TRBJ2-5,TGTGCCAGCAGCCCTGAGGCGGGCTGGGAGACCCAGTACTTC,CASSPEAGWETQYF
TRBV29-1,-,TRBD1,TRBJ2-3,TGCAGCGTTGAAGTGTGGGGACAGGGTATAGATACGCAGTATTTT,CSVEVWGQGIDTQYF
TRBV15,-,-,TRBJ2-7,TGTGCCACCAGCAGAGATCAGAGGGCTTCCTACGAGCAGTACTTC,CATSRDQRASYEQYF
TRBV29-1,-,-,TRBJ2-1,TGCGTAGCGGCCGGACCGGAGGGCCGATCAGTCGATGAGCAGTTCTTC,CVAAGPEGRSVDEQFF
TRBV4-2,-,TRBD1,TRBJ1-6,TGTGCCAGCAGCAGCAGGGGGTCGGATTCACCCCTCCACTTT,CASSSRGSDSPLHF